These 29 T cell receptor beta chains were sequenced from one sample in a study of T cell changes during pregnancy in multiple sclerosis. Here immunoSEQ multiplex PCR was the method, and the copy in TCRdb shows in-frame clones only, minus some. The table lists about 60,000 clones, about 90% of them singletons. Sequencing used CD4+ T cells from peripheral blood mononuclear cells, obtained in the first trimester of pregnancy. These receptors were taken from a female donor with multiple sclerosis, enrolled in a pregnancy study.

The chain employs TRBV7-3 and TRBJ2-2; D remains unclear. This CDR3 comprises 14 residues. V lost 5 bases, J lost 1 base, and 8 bases lay in between. Germline V gives CDR1 SGHTA, CDR2 FQGTGA. The CDR3 reads CASSHRVNTGELFF. CDR3 sequence (DNA): TGTGCCAGCAGCCATCGGGTGAACACCGGGGAGCTGTTTTTT.

This clone was counted a few times. The V gene is TRBV5-6, the J gene TRBJ1-2, with 7 bases identical to TRBD1. This CDR3 contains 17 residues. Germline assignment: CDR1 SGHDT and CDR2 YYEEEE. V lost 4 bases and J lost 4; bases outside the gene matches: 16. CDR3 region: CASSRDRTGLGVYGYTF. The CDR3, as DNA: TGTGCCAGCAGCCGCGACAGGACAGGTTTGGGGGTCTATGGCTACACCTTC.

The chain recombines TRBV4-1 with TRBJ2-5; tentatively, D is TRBD2 (5 bases). The CDR3 is 14 amino acids. Germline V gives CDR1 MGHRA, CDR2 YSYEKL. The V end was cut by 5 bases, the J end by 5 bases, with 15 bases between. DNA of the CDR3: TGCGCCAGCAGCTACCCCGAGGGCCGGGAGACCCAGTACTTC. This gives the protein CASSYPEGRETQYF.

The chain employs TRBV19 and TRBJ1-4; D is perhaps TRBD1 (5 bases). Per germline, CDR1 LNHDA and CDR2 SQIVND (reference sequence). V was trimmed by 6 bases and J by 2 bases, leaving 10 bases between them. This CDR3 contains 14 residues. The CDR3 DNA follows: TGTGCCAGTAGGTCCAGGGCGACTAATGAAAAACTGTTTTTT. Protein: CASRSRATNEKLFF.

The gene calls are TRBV18 and TRBJ1-5; TRBD1 might be the D (5 bases). The CDR3 has 14 residues. V shed 1 base and J shed 4 bases, with 8 bases lying between them. Germline V lookup: CDR1 KGHSH, CDR2 LQKENI. CDR3 region: CASSPREGNQPQHF. CDR3 nucleotide sequence: TGTGCCAGCTCACCACGGGAGGGGAATCAGCCCCAGCATTTT.

CDR3 sequence: CASSARVNTEAFF. For the CDR3, the DNA is TGTGCCAGCAGCGCCAGGGTCAACACTGAAGCTTTCTTT. This chain uses TRBV9 with TRBJ1-1; D possibly corresponds to TRBD1 (5 bases). Germline values: CDR1 SGDLS, CDR2 YYNGEE. With 3 bases removed from V and 2 bases from J, the gap between germline ends came to 8 bases. The CDR3 sequence is 13 residues long.

The table lists this clone with a count of one. The chain employs TRBV27 and TRBJ2-5; no definite D call. V was clipped by 3 bases and J by 0 bases, with 5 bases between them. There are 13 residues in the CDR3. Germline-derived CDR1 and CDR2 are MNHEY and SMNVEV (reference sequence). This chain's CDR3 is CASSLRHQETQYF. For the CDR3, the DNA is TGTGCCAGCAGTTTGAGGCACCAAGAGACCCAGTACTTC.

The V gene is TRBV9, the J gene TRBJ2-4; a possible D gene is TRBD2 (7 bases). Germline CDR1 is SGDLS and CDR2 is YYNGEE. Trimming shortened V by 3 bases and J by 3 bases, and 22 bases separated the two germline ends. CDR3 length equals 18 residues. The CDR3 bases are TGTGCCAGCAGCGCAAAACAGGGCGGGGGATCGGACAAAAACATTCAGTACTTC. It codes for CASSAKQGGGSDKNIQYF.

The J gene is TRBJ1-6, the V gene TRBV7-8, with unresolved D. Germline V CDR1 and CDR2: SGHVS, FQNEAQ. The CDR3 loop spans 12 amino acids. V lost 8 bases and J 8 bases, leaving 10 bases between the germline ends. The CDR3 DNA reads as TGTGCCAGCGGAGATACGCATTCACCCCTCCACTTT. This encodes CASGDTHSPLHF.

The chain recombines TRBV11-1 with TRBJ1-2, with a possible D match to TRBD1 (6 bases). With 3 bases removed from V and 8 bases from J, the gap between germline ends came to 13 bases. There are 13 residues in the CDR3. Germline V gene sequence: CDR1 SGHAT, CDR2 FQDESV (reference sequence). CDR3 sequence: CASSFQGQEGYTF. CDR3 sequence (DNA): TGTGCCAGCAGCTTTCAGGGGCAAGAGGGCTACACCTTC.

The CDR3 coding sequence is TGTGCCAGCAGTTACTCGAACAGGTATCTGAACACTGAAGCTTTCTTT. Protein: CASSYSNRYLNTEAFF. The V and J genes are TRBV6-5 and TRBJ1-1, with D possibly matching TRBD1 (5 bases). Trimming took off 0 bases at V and 0 bases at J, with 11 bases between the two ends. CDR3 length: 16 residues. Germline V gives CDR1 MNHEY, CDR2 SVGAGI.

The rearrangement uses TRBV10-3 and TRBJ1-2; the match to TRBD1 covers 10 bases. The CDR3 length is 16 residues. CDR1 is ENHRY and CDR2 is SYGVKD in the germline V gene. V shed 6 bases and J 4 bases; nucleotides not matched to a gene: 11. CDR3 amino acids: CAIRSGTGEVGYGYTF. CDR3 DNA: TGTGCCATCAGGTCTGGGACAGGGGAGGTGGGCTATGGCTACACCTTC.

The V and J genes are TRBV6-5 and TRBJ2-3, with 8 bases matching TRBD1. V shed 5 bases, J shed 5 bases, and the junction held 9 bases outside the gene matches. CDR3 length: 15 residues. From germline, CDR1 is MNHEY and CDR2 SVGAGI. CDR3 sequence: CASSPVLRGRDTQYF. The CDR3 DNA reads as TGTGCCAGCAGTCCCGTACTCAGGGGGCGAGATACGCAGTATTTT.

The chain recombines TRBV19 with TRBJ2-2; TRBD1 aligns across 8 bases. V was clipped by 7 bases and J by 6 bases; unmatched bases: 10. CDR1 and CDR2 from the germline V gene are LNHDA and SQIVND (reference sequence). The CDR3 loop spans 15 amino acids. The CDR3 DNA sequence: TGTGCCAGTACCCCGGGACAGGCTTGGCCCGGGGAGCTGTTTTTT. Protein: CASTPGQAWPGELFF.

The chain combines TRBV28 with TRBJ1-2, with 7 nucleotides matching TRBD1. The CDR3 has 13 amino acids. Germline CDR1 MDHEN, CDR2 SYDVKM. V trimming: 5 bases; J trimming: 5 bases; junction bases outside the gene matches: 5. The CDR3 loop is CASSPYRGYGYTF. The CDR3 region has the DNA TGTGCCAGCAGTCCATACAGGGGTTATGGCTACACCTTC.

The chain is built from TRBV30 and TRBJ1-2; the D gene is possibly TRBD1 (5 bases). This CDR3 is 13 amino acids long. Deletions cut 5 bases from V and 1 base from J, with 11 bases between. Germline assignment: CDR1 GTSNPN and CDR2 SVGIG (reference sequence). The CDR3 sequence is CAWEPGGNYGYTF. The CDR3 nucleotides are TGTGCCTGGGAGCCGGGGGGTAACTATGGCTACACCTTC.

The rearrangement joins TRBV2 to TRBJ1-5; 8 positions agree with TRBD1. The CDR3 consists of 14 residues. Germline-derived CDR1 and CDR2 are SNHLY and FYNNEI. With 4 bases clipped from V and 6 bases from J, the junction kept 5 bases outside the gene matches. CDR3 sequence: CASSAGQGLQPQHF. The CDR3 bases are TGTGCCAGCAGTGCTGGACAGGGACTTCAGCCCCAGCATTTT.

The chain uses TRBV6-5 and TRBJ2-5; D call uncertain. Germline V gene sequence: CDR1 MNHEY, CDR2 SVGAGI. CDR3 length: 11 residues. V lost 2 bases and J 6 bases, leaving 4 bases between the germline ends. The CDR3 bases are TGTGCCAGCAGTTACGGCAAGACCCAGTACTTC. As protein: CASSYGKTQYF.

V and J are TRBV6-6 and TRBJ1-5; D gene unclear. The germline CDR1 and CDR2 sequences are MNHNY and SVGAGI (reference sequence). The CDR3 is 14 amino acids. V dropped 6 bases and J dropped 4 bases, with 13 bases sitting between them. CDR3 in amino acids: CASRGSGKNQPQHF. The CDR3 nucleotides are TGTGCCAGCAGGGGAAGCGGGAAAAATCAGCCCCAGCATTTT.

This clone appeared once. The chain carries TRBV5-1 and TRBJ1-2; 10 bases line up with TRBD1. The germline gives CDR1 SGHRS, CDR2 YFSETQ. The CDR3 runs 15 residues. V lost 0 bases and J lost 6; bases outside the gene matches: 5. Written as DNA, the CDR3 is TGCGCCAGCAGCTTGGTGACAGGGGGCATGCATGGCTACACCTTC. Translating it yields CASSLVTGGMHGYTF.

The chain links TRBV9 to TRBJ2-7; 11 bases align to TRBD1. Trimming cost V 4 bases and J 7 bases; bases outside gene matches: 16. The CDR3 sequence is 17 residues long. CDR1 is SGDLS and CDR2 is YYNGEE in the germline V gene. CDR3 sequence: CASSSFRPGTGGSEQYF. The CDR3 nucleotides read TGTGCCAGCAGCTCGTTCCGACCCGGGACAGGGGGATCTGAGCAGTACTTC.

The gene calls are TRBV5-5 and TRBJ1-1; D not resolved. Deletions cut 4 bases from V and 3 bases from J, with 10 bases between. Germline CDR1 is SGHKS and CDR2 is YYEKEE (reference sequence). CDR3 length equals 13 residues. The CDR3 here is CASSRDTYTEAFF. Written as DNA, the CDR3 is TGTGCCAGCAGCCGAGACACGTACACTGAAGCTTTCTTT.

The rearrangement uses TRBV20-1 and TRBJ2-7; no reliable D call. The CDR3 is 11 residues long. The germline gives CDR1 DFQATT, CDR2 SNEGSKA (reference sequence). V shed 4 bases and J shed 3 bases, with 7 bases lying between them. CDR3 nucleotides: TGCAGTGCTATACTGGTCTACGAGCAGTACTTC. This sequence encodes CSAILVYEQYF.

This rearrangement joins TRBV15 to TRBJ2-1, with D perhaps TRBD2 (7 bases). CDR1 LNHNV and CDR2 YYDKDF come from the germline V gene (reference sequence). The germline V and J ends were trimmed by 0 bases and 10 bases, with 16 bases remaining between them. This CDR3 region has 15 residues. The CDR3 bases are TGTGCCACCAGCAGAGAAAGAGGGGGGGCCAGGGAGCAGTTCTTC. Protein product: CATSRERGGAREQFF.

V gene TRBV5-5 combines with J gene TRBJ2-2; tentative D call: TRBD2 (6 bases). CDR1 and CDR2 from the germline V gene are SGHKS and YYEKEE (reference sequence). The CDR3 contains 15 residues. Deletions cut 4 bases from V and 4 bases from J, with 14 bases between. DNA for the CDR3: TGTGCCAGCAGCCATCGGACTAATCCCACCGGGGAGCTGTTTTTT. Translated: CASSHRTNPTGELFF. Full variable domain (outside the CDR3, taken from reference TRBV5-5 and TRBJ2-2): DAGVTQSPTHLIKTRGQQVTLRCSPISGHKSVSWYQQVLGQGPQFIFQYYEKEERGRGNFPDRFSARQFPNYSSELNVNALLLGDSALYLCASSHRTNPTGELFFGEGSRLTVL.

The chain links TRBV19 to TRBJ1-1, with 8 bases lining up with TRBD1. The V and J ends lost 6 bases and 8 bases, in that order; junction bases with no gene match: 5. From germline, CDR1 is LNHDA and CDR2 SQIVND (reference sequence). The CDR3 sequence is 12 residues long. The CDR3, as DNA: TGTGCCAGTAGGACAGGGGTGGGGGAAGCTTTCTTT. As protein: CASRTGVGEAFF.

This clone showed up just once. The rearrangement joins TRBV5-5 to TRBJ1-2; perhaps TRBD1 as D (5 bases). CDR1 is SGHKS and CDR2 is YYEKEE in the germline V gene (reference sequence). Trimming stripped 0 bases from V and 7 bases from J, with 13 bases between. This CDR3 region has 14 residues. CDR3 bases: TGTGCCAGCAGCTTGGAGGCAGGGCTGGGTGGCTACACCTTC. It encodes CASSLEAGLGGYTF.

The chain combines TRBV5-4 with TRBJ2-1, with TRBD2 identical over 7 bases. Germline CDR1 SGHNT, CDR2 YYREEE (reference sequence). J lost 6 bases, V lost 9 bases, and 18 bases had no gene match. The CDR3 runs to 16 residues. Written as DNA, the CDR3 is TGTGCCACCGGTCGCCCTCGACTAGCAGGGCTCAATGAGCAGTTCTTC. Translated: CATGRPRLAGLNEQFF.

The V and J genes are TRBV5-6 and TRBJ1-2; 7 bases are a match to TRBD1. There are 13 residues in the CDR3. The junction had 8 bases not matched to a gene; V was cut back by 4 bases and J by 8 bases. CDR1 is SGHDT, CDR2 YYEEEE, per germline. DNA for the CDR3: TGTGCCAGCAGCCCAGGGGGTCCGGGAGGCTACACCTTC. It encodes CASSPGGPGGYTF.